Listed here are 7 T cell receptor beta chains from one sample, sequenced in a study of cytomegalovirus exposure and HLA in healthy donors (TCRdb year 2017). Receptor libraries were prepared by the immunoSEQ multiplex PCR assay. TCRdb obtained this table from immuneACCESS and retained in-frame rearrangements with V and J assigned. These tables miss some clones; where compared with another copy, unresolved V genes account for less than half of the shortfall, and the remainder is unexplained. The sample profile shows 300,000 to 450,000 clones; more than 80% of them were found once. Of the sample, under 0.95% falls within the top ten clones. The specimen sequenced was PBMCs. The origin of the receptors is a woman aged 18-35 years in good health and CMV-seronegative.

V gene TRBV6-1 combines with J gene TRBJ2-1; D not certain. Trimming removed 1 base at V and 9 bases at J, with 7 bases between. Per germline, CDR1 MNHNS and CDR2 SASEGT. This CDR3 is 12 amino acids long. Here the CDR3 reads CASSEGTGEQFF. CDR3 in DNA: TGTGCCAGCAGTGAAGGCACTGGTGAGCAGTTCTTC.

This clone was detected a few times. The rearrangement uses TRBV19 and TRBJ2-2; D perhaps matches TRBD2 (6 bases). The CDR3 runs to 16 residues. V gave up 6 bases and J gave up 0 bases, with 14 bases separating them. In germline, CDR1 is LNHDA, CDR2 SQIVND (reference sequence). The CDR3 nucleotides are TGTGCCAGTAGCGCCCAGGCGGGGACGAACACCGGGGAGCTGTTTTTT. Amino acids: CASSAQAGTNTGELFF. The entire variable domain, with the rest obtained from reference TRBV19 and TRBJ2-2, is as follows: DGGITQSPKYLFRKEGQNVTLSCEQNLNHDAMYWYRQDPGQGLRLIYYSQIVNDFQKGDIAEGYSVSREKKESFPLTVTSAQKNPTAFYLCASSAQAGTNTGELFFGEGSRLTVL.

For the CDR3, the DNA is TGTGCCAGCAGCTTAACGGGGGTAGTCAATGAGCAGTTCTTC. This translates into CASSLTGVVNEQFF. V and J are TRBV7-9 and TRBJ2-1, with D possibly TRBD2 on 6 matching bases. Germline V gene lookup returns CDR1 SEHNR and CDR2 FQNEAQ (reference sequence). Trimming removed 2 bases at V and 6 bases at J, with 11 bases between. The CDR3 runs to 14 residues. The variable domain in full, with the rest retrieved from reference TRBV7-9 and TRBJ2-1, is DTGVSQNPRHKITKRGQNVTFRCDPISEHNRLYWYRQTLGQGPEFLTYFQNEAQLEKSRLLSDRFSAERPKGSFSTLEIQRTEQGDSAMYLCASSLTGVVNEQFFGPGTRLTVL.

CDR3 sequence (DNA): TGCAGCGTGGGACATCCTAGGGGCGAGCAGTACTTC. Protein sequence: CSVGHPRGEQYF. The genes are TRBV29-1 and TRBJ2-7, with TRBD1 as a possible D gene (6 bases). Per the germline V gene, CDR1 is SQVTM and CDR2 is ANQGSEA. The V end was cut by 6 bases, the J end by 6 bases, with 15 bases between. The CDR3 length is 12 residues.

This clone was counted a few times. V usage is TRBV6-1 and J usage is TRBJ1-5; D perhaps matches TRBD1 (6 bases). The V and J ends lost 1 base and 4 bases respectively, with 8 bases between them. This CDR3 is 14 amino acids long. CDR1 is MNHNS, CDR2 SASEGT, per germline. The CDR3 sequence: CASSEVQGNQPQHF. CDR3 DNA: TGTGCCAGCAGTGAAGTCCAGGGGAATCAGCCCCAGCATTTT.

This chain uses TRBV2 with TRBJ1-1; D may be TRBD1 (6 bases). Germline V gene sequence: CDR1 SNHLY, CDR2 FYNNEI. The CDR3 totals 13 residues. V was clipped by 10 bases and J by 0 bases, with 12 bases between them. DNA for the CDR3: TGTGCCACCCCGGGACAATTGAACACTGAAGCTTTCTTT. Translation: CATPGQLNTEAFF.

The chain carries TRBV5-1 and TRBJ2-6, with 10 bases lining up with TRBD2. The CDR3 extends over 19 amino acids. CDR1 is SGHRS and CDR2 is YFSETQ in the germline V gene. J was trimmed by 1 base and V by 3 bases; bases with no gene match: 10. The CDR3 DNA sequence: TGCGCCAGCAGCTGGGTGGTAGGACTAGCGGAATCTGGGGCCAACGTCCTGACTTTC. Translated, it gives CASSWVVGLAESGANVLTF.